Presented here are 16 T cell receptor beta chains from one specimen sequenced in a study of PD-L1 blockade in urothelial cancer. Only in-frame clones appear in the TCRdb table, and some are missing; sequencing was by immunoSEQ multiplex PCR. The data contain just over 50,000 clones, approximately 83% of them seen just once; the ten biggest clones take up 16%. Sequencing was performed on PBMCs, taken around atezolizumab (anti-PD-L1) treatment. These receptors all stem from a man aged 55 to 70 with urothelial cancer.

This sequence joins TRBV11-1 and TRBJ2-1, with TRBD2 identical over 7 bases. Germline CDR1 is SGHAT and CDR2 is FQDESV (reference sequence). V gave up 7 bases and J gave up 7 bases; unmatched junction bases: 16. CDR3 length equals 16 residues. CDR3 coding DNA: TGTGCCAGCACCTCATCAGTCCCAGCGGGGTTGAATGAGCAGTTCTTC. This encodes CASTSSVPAGLNEQFF. Combining the CDR3 with reference TRBV11-1 and TRBJ2-1 gives the whole variable domain EAEVAQSPRYKITEKSQAVAFWCDPISGHATLYWYRQILGQGPELLVQFQDESVVDDSQLPKDRFSAERLKGVDSTLKIQPAELGDSAMYLCASTSSVPAGLNEQFFGPGTRLTVL.

The V call is TRBV6-5, the J call TRBJ1-3, with D tentatively TRBD1 (6 bases). The ends were cut back, 5 bases at V and 3 bases at J, with 14 bases in the middle. The CDR3 has 15 amino acids. Germline V gene lookup returns CDR1 MNHEY and CDR2 SVGAGI. The CDR3 here is CASSQGGVFGNTIYF. The CDR3 coding sequence is TGTGCCAGCAGTCAAGGGGGGGTATTTGGAAACACCATATATTTT.

The sample holds one count of this clone. The J gene is TRBJ2-1, the V gene TRBV13; TRBD1 agrees at 10 bases. The CDR3 sequence is 16 residues long. With 3 bases clipped from V and 9 bases from J, the junction kept 11 bases outside the gene matches. Germline V lookup: CDR1 PRHDT, CDR2 FYEKMQ (reference sequence). The CDR3 sequence is CASSFAKGQGRAEQFF. The CDR3 nucleotides read TGTGCCAGCAGCTTCGCCAAGGGACAGGGGAGAGCTGAGCAGTTCTTC.

The chain has TRBV11-2 and TRBJ2-6, with 7 bases identical to TRBD1. J lost 4 bases, V lost 4 bases, and 10 bases had no gene match. The CDR3 runs 17 residues. The germline V gene encodes CDR1 SGHAT and CDR2 FQNNGV. CDR3 in amino acids: CASSSRDRADGANVLTF. CDR3 DNA: TGTGCCAGCAGCTCGCGAGACAGGGCCGACGGGGCCAACGTCCTGACTTTC. Filled out from reference TRBV11-2 and TRBJ2-6, the complete variable domain reads EAGVAQSPRYKIIEKRQSVAFWCNPISGHATLYWYQQILGQGPKLLIQFQNNGVVDDSQLPKDRFSAERLKGVDSTLKIQPAKLEDSAVYLCASSSRDRADGANVLTFGAGSRLTVL.

This clone has a single count. The chain recombines TRBV7-3 with TRBJ2-3, with TRBD2 matching over 11 bases. CDR1 and CDR2 (germline): SGHTA, FQGTGA. With 5 bases clipped from V and 1 base from J, the junction kept 2 bases outside the gene matches. This CDR3 contains 15 residues. CDR3 loop: CASSRLAGRTDTQYF. For the CDR3, the DNA is TGTGCCAGCAGCAGACTAGCGGGGCGCACAGATACGCAGTATTTT.

This chain links TRBV6-4 with TRBJ2-1; 11 nucleotides align to TRBD2. Germline values: CDR1 MRHNA, CDR2 SNTAGT. V dropped 0 bases and J dropped 7; count of bases not matched to a gene: 2. This CDR3 region has 15 residues. The CDR3 coding sequence is TGTGCCAGCAGTGACTCTAGCGGGGGGGCAAATGAGCAGTTCTTC. It is translated as CASSDSSGGANEQFF.

The rearrangement links TRBV9 to TRBJ2-1; tentative D call: TRBD1 (5 bases). The CDR3 is made up of 15 amino acids. Per the germline V gene, CDR1 is SGDLS and CDR2 is YYNGEE. Trimming shortened V by 0 bases and J by 2 bases, and 9 bases separated the two germline ends. As DNA, the CDR3 is TGTGCCAGCAGCGTAGGGCAGGGTCCCTACAATGAGCAGTTCTTC. Protein product: CASSVGQGPYNEQFF.

V is TRBV6-5 and J is TRBJ2-1; the match to TRBD2 covers 11 bases. The V gene's germline CDR1 is MNHEY and CDR2 SVGAGI. J gave up 10 bases and V 0 bases, and 8 bases lay outside the gene matches. The CDR3 runs to 16 residues. CDR3 sequence reads: CASSYSRLAGGVEQFF. CDR3 DNA sequence: TGTGCCAGCAGTTACTCGAGGCTAGCGGGGGGCGTCGAGCAGTTCTTC.

The genes are TRBV4-1 and TRBJ2-1; 9 bases line up with TRBD2. Per the germline V gene, CDR1 is MGHRA and CDR2 is YSYEKL. The V segment lost 2 bases and the J segment 0 bases; nucleotides outside the gene matches: 5. The CDR3 runs 17 residues. The chain's CDR3 is CASSQRSGGNSYNEQFF. CDR3 sequence (DNA): TGCGCCAGCAGCCAACGGAGCGGGGGGAACTCCTACAATGAGCAGTTCTTC.

V gene TRBV4-1 combines with J gene TRBJ2-3; 8 bases are a match to TRBD2. V dropped 0 bases and J dropped 1; count of bases not matched to a gene: 9. The CDR3 sequence is 18 residues long. Per germline, CDR1 MGHRA and CDR2 YSYEKL. In nucleotides, the CDR3 is TGCGCCAGCAGCCAAGATTGGAAGGTTAGCGGGGGCACAGATACGCAGTATTTT. This sequence encodes CASSQDWKVSGGTDTQYF.

This sequence joins TRBV28 and TRBJ2-7; tentatively, D is TRBD2 (6 bases). The V end lost 6 bases, the J end lost 5 bases, and 14 bases lay between the germline ends. The germline gives CDR1 MDHEN, CDR2 SYDVKM. The length of the CDR3 is 13 residues. This chain's CDR3 is CASRRTRGNEQYF. CDR3 bases: TGTGCCAGCAGACGAACTCGGGGGAACGAGCAGTACTTC. Full variable domain (rest looked up from reference TRBV28 and TRBJ2-7): DVKVTQSSRYLVKRTGEKVFLECVQDMDHENMFWYRQDPGLGLRLIYFSYDVKMKEKGDIPEGYSVSREKKERFSLILESASTNQTSMYLCASRRTRGNEQYFGPGTRLTVT.

The chain recombines TRBV28 with TRBJ1-1; D remains unclear. Germline CDR1 MDHEN, CDR2 SYDVKM. V gave up 2 bases and J gave up 1 base, with 8 bases separating them. CDR3 size: 14 residues. CDR3 nucleotide sequence: TGTGCCAGCAGTTTAGCCGTGGCGAACACTGAAGCTTTCTTT. Amino acid sequence: CASSLAVANTEAFF. Drawing the rest from reference TRBV28 and TRBJ1-1, the complete variable domain is DVKVTQSSRYLVKRTGEKVFLECVQDMDHENMFWYRQDPGLGLRLIYFSYDVKMKEKGDIPEGYSVSREKKERFSLILESASTNQTSMYLCASSLAVANTEAFFGQGTRLTVV.

The genes are TRBV7-3 and TRBJ2-6; D is perhaps TRBD1 (5 bases). The CDR3 extends over 16 amino acids. Per germline, CDR1 SGHTA and CDR2 FQGTGA. V was trimmed by 5 bases and J by 2 bases, leaving 13 bases between them. The CDR3 is CASSPHTGPGANVLTF. CDR3 DNA sequence: TGTGCCAGCAGCCCACACACAGGTCCTGGGGCCAACGTCCTGACTTTC.

The CDR3 nucleotides are TGTGCCAGCAGCTTTCAGGGTTACGAGCAGTACTTC. It is translated as CASSFQGYEQYF. V gene TRBV5-5 combines with J gene TRBJ2-7; possible D gene TRBD1, 5 bases. The CDR3 has 12 amino acids. CDR1 SGHKS and CDR2 YYEKEE come from the germline V gene (reference sequence). Trimming took off 2 bases at V and 4 bases at J, with 7 bases between the two ends.

J is TRBJ2-7 and V is TRBV7-2; 9 positions match TRBD2. CDR3 length equals 16 residues. Germline CDR1 reads SGHTA; CDR2 reads FQGNSA. Trimming removed 1 base from V and 0 bases from J; junction bases left unmatched: 4. CDR3 DNA: TGTGCCAGCAGCTTAGTGCTAGCGGGAAGCTCCTACGAGCAGTACTTC. It is translated as CASSLVLAGSSYEQYF.

The rearrangement uses TRBV30 and TRBJ2-3; D uncertain. There are 13 residues in the CDR3. Germline lookup yields CDR1 GTSNPN and CDR2 SVGIG (reference sequence). Trimming cost V 7 bases and J 7 bases, with 18 bases left between them. CDR3 residues: CASLPGSENTQYF. CDR3 DNA sequence: TGTGCCTCCCTCCCCGGGTCGGAGAATACGCAGTATTTT.